The 27 T cell receptor beta chains listed next were all sequenced from one sample in a study of vaccination effects on CD4 cells after COVID-19. These receptors' antigens are unknown. It was after 10 days of culture that CD4+ T cells were isolated. The table came from immunoSEQ multiplex PCR; TCRdb's copy has only in-frame clones and leaves some out. The sample lists 50,000 to 70,000 clones, about two thirds seen once, with approximately 20% in the top ten. Sequenced here: CD4+ T cells from PBMCs cultured without peptide, sampled before COVID-19 vaccination. Receptors originate from a human donor who had a prior SARS-CoV-2 infection.

J is TRBJ2-7 and V is TRBV7-2; D is uncertain. CDR3 length equals 15 residues. The germline V and J ends were trimmed by 0 bases and 4 bases, with 13 bases remaining between them. The germline V gene has CDR1 SGHTA and CDR2 FQGNSA. The CDR3 reads CASSLALIGPYEQYF. CDR3 in DNA: TGTGCCAGCAGCTTAGCGTTAATTGGCCCTTACGAGCAGTACTTC.

This clone was detected once. The chain couples TRBV18 to TRBJ1-2; tentative D call: TRBD1 (5 bases). CDR1 is KGHSH, CDR2 LQKENI, per germline. V was shortened by 0 bases and J by 3 bases, with 17 bases between the two germline ends. There are 17 residues in the CDR3. CDR3 in DNA: TGTGCCAGCTCACCACCGGCCGGCCGACCCAGGGACTATGGCTACACCTTC. As protein: CASSPPAGRPRDYGYTF.

The chain links TRBV7-2 to TRBJ2-7, with no clear D. V was cut by 4 bases and J by 6 bases, with 7 bases left in between. The germline CDR1 and CDR2 sequences are SGHTA and FQGNSA. There are 11 residues in the CDR3. The CDR3 DNA reads TGTGCCAGCAGCTCTTTCGGCGAGCAGTACTTC. Translating it yields CASSSFGEQYF.

V is TRBV7-9 and J is TRBJ1-2; D is ambiguous. Germline V CDR1 and CDR2: SEHNR, FQNEAQ (reference sequence). The CDR3 sequence is 12 residues long. V shed 3 bases and J shed 8 bases, with 10 bases lying between them. CDR3 in DNA: TGTGCCAGCAGCTTTTCGGAGGAAGGCTACACCTTC. This translates into CASSFSEEGYTF.

The rearrangement joins TRBV11-2 to TRBJ2-1; maybe TRBD2 (6 bases). This CDR3 is 16 amino acids long. Germline V gene sequence: CDR1 SGHAT, CDR2 FQNNGV. V was cut by 5 bases and J by 2 bases, with 16 bases left in between. CDR3 sequence reads: CASSPDLLAPYNEQFF. The CDR3 DNA follows: TGTGCCAGCAGCCCAGACTTACTAGCCCCCTACAATGAGCAGTTCTTC.

This clone appeared a few times. The CDR3 region is CASSLEREDSYEQYF. CDR3 DNA sequence: TGTGCCAGCAGCTTAGAGCGGGAGGACTCCTACGAGCAGTACTTC. This rearrangement joins TRBV7-2 to TRBJ2-7, with 9 bases identical to TRBD2. The CDR3 spans 15 residues. Per germline, CDR1 SGHTA and CDR2 FQGNSA. J was trimmed by 0 bases and V by 1 base; bases with no gene match: 1.

The chain is built from TRBV5-1 and TRBJ2-1; 14 bases agree with TRBD2. The junction had 1 base not matched to a gene; V was cut back by 1 base and J by 7 bases. CDR1 is SGHRS and CDR2 is YFSETQ in the germline V gene. This CDR3 comprises 15 residues. CDR3 nucleotide sequence: TGCGCCAGCAGCTTGAGGACTAGCGGGGGGAATGAGCAGTTCTTC. This translates into CASSLRTSGGNEQFF.

CDR3 nucleotide sequence: TGTGCCAGCAGTTACTCAAGGTTGGCGCCTTCCTACAATGAGCAGTTCTTC. Its translation is CASSYSRLAPSYNEQFF. V is TRBV6-2 or TRBV6-3 and J is TRBJ2-1; D is uncertain. Trimming left V 0 bases short and J 1 base short, with 13 bases between. Germline CDR1 and CDR2: MNHEY and SVGEGT. The CDR3 is 17 residues long.

The gene calls are TRBV20-1 and TRBJ2-3; a possible D gene is TRBD1 (7 bases). V gave up 3 bases and J gave up 4 bases, with 23 bases separating them. The CDR3 contains 17 residues. Germline CDR1 and CDR2: DFQATT and SNEGSKA (reference sequence). CDR3 region: CSASDPRTGGGPDTQYF. In DNA form, the CDR3 reads TGCAGTGCTAGTGACCCCCGGACAGGAGGGGGACCAGATACGCAGTATTTT.

This sequence joins TRBV5-5 and TRBJ2-1, with a tentative D call TRBD2 (6 bases). The length of the CDR3 is 9 residues. V shed 6 bases and J shed 14 bases, with 9 bases lying between them. Germline assignment: CDR1 SGHKS and CDR2 YYEKEE (reference sequence). This chain's CDR3 is CASTGEEFF. In nucleotides, the CDR3 is TGTGCCAGCACGGGAGAGGAGTTCTTC.

The rearrangement uses TRBV5-1 and TRBJ2-1, with 13 positions matching TRBD2. The germline V gene encodes CDR1 SGHRS and CDR2 YFSETQ. The CDR3 contains 18 residues. J was trimmed by 3 bases and V by 0 bases; bases with no gene match: 6. The DNA of the CDR3 is TGCGCCAGCAGCTTGGGCACTAGCGGGAGGGCATTCTACAATGAGCAGTTCTTC. Its translation is CASSLGTSGRAFYNEQFF.

The chain couples TRBV3-1 (or the pseudogene TRBV3-2) to TRBJ1-1; D gene unclear. The V gene lost 0 bases and the J gene lost 6 bases, with 5 bases spanning the gap. The CDR3 is made up of 12 amino acids. The V gene's germline CDR1 is LGHDT and CDR2 YNNKEL (reference sequence). The chain's CDR3 is CASSQDFSEAFF. Written as DNA, the CDR3 is TGTGCCAGCAGCCAAGACTTTTCTGAAGCTTTCTTT.

The V call is TRBV20-1, the J call TRBJ2-1; 9 nucleotides agree with TRBD2. The CDR3 is made up of 11 amino acids. Germline V lookup: CDR1 DFQATT, CDR2 SNEGSKA (reference sequence). The CDR3 protein is CSGRGGHEQFF. Here the CDR3 DNA reads TGCAGCGGGCGGGGGGGGCATGAGCAGTTCTTC.

This chain connects TRBV4-3 to TRBJ2-2, with D tentatively TRBD1 or TRBD2 (5 bases each). V was trimmed by 2 bases and J by 3 bases, leaving 16 bases between them. CDR1 is LGHNA, CDR2 YSLEER, per germline. The CDR3 contains 17 residues. The CDR3 DNA sequence: TGCGCCAGCAGCCAATATCCGGGACGGGATTACACCGGGGAGCTGTTTTTT. As protein: CASSQYPGRDYTGELFF.

This chain connects TRBV7-8 to TRBJ2-7; 8 bases match TRBD1. Trimming removed 6 bases from V and 3 bases from J; junction bases left unmatched: 10. CDR1 and CDR2 from the germline V gene are SGHVS and FQNEAQ. This CDR3 comprises 15 residues. The CDR3 DNA reads TGTGCCAGCAGTCCACGACAGGGGCAATTCTACGAGCAGTACTTC. Protein product: CASSPRQGQFYEQYF. Supplemented by reference TRBV7-8 and TRBJ2-7, the full variable domain reads GAGVSQSPRYKVAKRGQDVALRCDPISGHVSLFWYQQALGQGPEFLTYFQNEAQLDKSGLPSDRFFAERPEGSVSTLKIQRTQQEDSAVYLCASSPRQGQFYEQYFGPGTRLTVT.

Details on this clone: One end of the junction varies from germline; a read error may be responsible. J is TRBJ2-1 and V is TRBV15; 7 nucleotides match TRBD1. CDR3 size: 15 residues. Germline lookup yields CDR1 LNHNV and CDR2 YYDKDF (reference sequence). CDR3 protein: CATSRDKTGYNEQFF. The CDR3 DNA reads as TGTGCCACCAGTAGAGATAAGACAGGGTACAATGAGCAGTTCTTC.

This chain joins TRBV6-4 and TRBJ1-2, with TRBD1 identical over 11 bases. CDR3 size: 16 residues. Per germline, CDR1 MRHNA and CDR2 SNTAGT. V shed 6 bases and J 8 bases; nucleotides not matched to a gene: 14. The DNA of the CDR3 is TGTGCCAGCAGCCCACGGACAGGGGGCTCAGTGGGAGGCTACACCTTC. As protein: CASSPRTGGSVGGYTF.

This clone was detected only a few times. J is TRBJ2-1 and V is TRBV3-1 (or the pseudogene TRBV3-2); possible D gene TRBD1, 6 bases. Trimming took off 8 bases at V and 0 bases at J, with 11 bases between the two ends. This CDR3 spans 14 amino acids. CDR1 is LGHDT, CDR2 YNNKEL, per germline (reference sequence). The CDR3 sequence is CASGWGRSYNEQFF. The CDR3 DNA reads as TGTGCCAGCGGGTGGGGGCGCTCCTACAATGAGCAGTTCTTC.

The rearrangement joins TRBV24-1 to TRBJ2-3; no definite D call. Germline V gene data show CDR1 as KGHDR and CDR2 as SFDVKD. The V gene lost 2 bases and the J gene lost 4 bases, with 9 bases spanning the gap. This CDR3 has 14 residues. DNA of the CDR3: TGTGCCACCAGTGATTACCCGCCTCCAGATACGCAGTATTTT. Translated: CATSDYPPPDTQYF.

The chain links TRBV30 to TRBJ1-2; TRBD1 might be the D (5 bases). The CDR3 covers 15 residues. The ends were cut back, 2 bases at V and 1 base at J, with 14 bases in the middle. Germline V CDR1 and CDR2: GTSNPN, SVGIG (reference sequence). CDR3 residues: CAWSLAGPVNYGYTF. CDR3 nucleotide sequence: TGTGCCTGGAGTTTAGCAGGGCCCGTTAACTATGGCTACACCTTC.

CDR3 in amino acids: CATSDGTPGVGDTQYF. CDR3 DNA: TGTGCCACCAGTGATGGAACCCCCGGGGTGGGGGATACGCAGTATTTT. The chain links TRBV24-1 to TRBJ2-3, with D possibly matching TRBD2 (5 bases). V dropped 3 bases and J dropped 6 bases, with 18 bases sitting between them. The CDR3 covers 16 residues. CDR1 and CDR2 (germline): KGHDR, SFDVKD.

J is TRBJ2-5 and V is TRBV29-1; 7 nucleotides line up with TRBD1. The CDR3 covers 15 residues. V dropped 4 bases and J dropped 5; count of bases not matched to a gene: 13. CDR1 is SQVTM and CDR2 is ANQGSEA in the germline V gene. This CDR3 is CSVVRWTGWGETQYF. CDR3 in DNA: TGCAGCGTTGTCCGTTGGACAGGCTGGGGGGAGACCCAGTACTTC. The entire variable domain, with the rest obtained from reference TRBV29-1 and TRBJ2-5, is as follows: SAVISQKPSRDICQRGTSLTIQCQVDSQVTMMFWYRQQPGQSLTLIATANQGSEATYESGFVIDKFPISRPNLTFSTLTVSNMSPEDSSIYLCSVVRWTGWGETQYFGPGTRLLVL.

The chain carries TRBV24-1 and TRBJ2-1; D gene unclear. With 3 bases removed from V and 6 bases from J, the gap between germline ends came to 11 bases. Germline CDR1 KGHDR, CDR2 SFDVKD. This CDR3 contains 14 residues. CDR3 in DNA: TGTGCCACCAGTGATAGCTCGTTTCTCAATGAGCAGTTCTTC. This codes for CATSDSSFLNEQFF.

The chain joins TRBV2 to TRBJ2-1; TRBD2 agrees at 9 bases. Germline V gene sequence: CDR1 SNHLY, CDR2 FYNNEI. Trimming at V came to 4 bases and at J to 7 bases, leaving 11 bases not matched to a gene. The CDR3 is made up of 16 amino acids. CDR3 nucleotides: TGTGCCAGCAGTGGACGGGCTAGCGGGAACCTTAATGAGCAGTTCTTC. This sequence encodes CASSGRASGNLNEQFF.

The rearrangement joins TRBV7-2 to TRBJ2-1; the match to TRBD2 covers 9 bases. Germline V gene sequence: CDR1 SGHTA, CDR2 FQGNSA. V was pared by 2 bases and J by 15 bases, with 11 bases of the junction left unmatched. CDR3 length: 14 residues. The CDR3 sequence is CASSLMGYSGSRFF. The CDR3 DNA is TGTGCCAGCAGCTTAATGGGCTATAGCGGGAGCCGGTTCTTC.

The V and J genes are TRBV2 and TRBJ2-1; TRBD2 is a possible D gene (5 bases). The germline gives CDR1 SNHLY, CDR2 FYNNEI. The ends were cut back, 6 bases at V and 0 bases at J, with 9 bases in the middle. This CDR3 comprises 14 residues. The CDR3 reads CASSGVSSYNEQFF. CDR3 nucleotides: TGTGCCAGCAGCGGGGTGAGCTCCTACAATGAGCAGTTCTTC.

The chain links TRBV5-1 to TRBJ2-7, with D perhaps matching TRBD2 (7 bases). Germline V gene sequence: CDR1 SGHRS, CDR2 YFSETQ. V was cut by 2 bases and J by 3 bases, with 12 bases left in between. The CDR3 loop spans 14 amino acids. CDR3 sequence reads: CASSFFGGLYEQYF. CDR3 nucleotides: TGCGCCAGCAGCTTCTTCGGGGGGCTCTACGAGCAGTACTTC.